The clone carrying this TCR beta chain has only a few counts. Its target is unknown. MiXCR, run by TCRdb on the RT-PCR reads, gives a single entry per CDR3 protein. The data contain 430,000 or so distinct CDR3 sequences, approximately 10% of them singletons. The data originate from a study of response to subunit inactivated influenza vaccine. Findings and caveats of the study: Each seasonal influenza vaccination, the authors suggested, recruits few new T cells.

This CDR3 is built from 17 residues. The germline V and J ends were trimmed by 2 bases and 2 bases, with 17 bases remaining between them. Germline values: CDR1 SGHDN, CDR2 FVKESK. This chain uses TRBV14 with TRBJ2-3; maybe TRBD2 (7 bases). The source was PBMCs from blood, collected 45 days after vaccination. This sequence originates from a man aged 50-59 years who received an inactivated influenza vaccine. CDR3: CASSQPLGGGPTDTQYF. Here the CDR3 DNA reads TGTGCCAGCAGCCAACCCTTAGGGGGGGGCCCCACAGATACGCAGTATTTT.